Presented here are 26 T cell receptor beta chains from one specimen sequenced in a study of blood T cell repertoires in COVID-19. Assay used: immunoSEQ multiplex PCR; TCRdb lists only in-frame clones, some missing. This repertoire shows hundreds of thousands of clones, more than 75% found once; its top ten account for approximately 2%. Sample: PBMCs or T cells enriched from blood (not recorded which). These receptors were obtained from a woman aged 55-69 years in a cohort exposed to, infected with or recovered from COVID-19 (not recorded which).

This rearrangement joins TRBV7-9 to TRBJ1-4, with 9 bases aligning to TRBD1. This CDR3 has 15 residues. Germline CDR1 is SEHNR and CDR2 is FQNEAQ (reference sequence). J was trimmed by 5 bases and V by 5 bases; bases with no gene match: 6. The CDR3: CASSERDRVNEKLFF. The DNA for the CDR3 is TGTGCCAGCAGCGAGAGGGACAGGGTAAATGAAAAACTGTTTTTT.

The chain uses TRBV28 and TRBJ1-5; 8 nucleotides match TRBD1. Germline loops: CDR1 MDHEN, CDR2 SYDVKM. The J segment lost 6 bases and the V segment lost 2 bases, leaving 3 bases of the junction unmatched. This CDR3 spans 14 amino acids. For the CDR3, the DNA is TGTGCCAGCAGTTTACAGGGGGCACGTCAGCCCCAGCATTTT. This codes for CASSLQGARQPQHF.

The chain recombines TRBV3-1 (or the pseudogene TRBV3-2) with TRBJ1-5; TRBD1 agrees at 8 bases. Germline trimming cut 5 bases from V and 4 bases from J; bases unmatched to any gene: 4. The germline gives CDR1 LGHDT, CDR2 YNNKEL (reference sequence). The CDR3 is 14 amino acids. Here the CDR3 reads CASSDRGSNQPQHF. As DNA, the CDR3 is TGTGCCAGCAGCGACAGGGGTAGTAATCAGCCCCAGCATTTT.

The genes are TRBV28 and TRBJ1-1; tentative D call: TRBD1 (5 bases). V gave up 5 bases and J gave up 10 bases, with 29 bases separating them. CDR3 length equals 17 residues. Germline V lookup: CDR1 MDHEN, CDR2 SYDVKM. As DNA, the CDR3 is TGTGCCAGCAGTCCTCAGATTTTGTTGACAGAGCCCTTGGGAGCTTTCTTT. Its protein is CASSPQILLTEPLGAFF. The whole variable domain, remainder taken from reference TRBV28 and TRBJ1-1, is DVKVTQSSRYLVKRTGEKVFLECVQDMDHENMFWYRQDPGLGLRLIYFSYDVKMKEKGDIPEGYSVSREKKERFSLILESASTNQTSMYLCASSPQILLTEPLGAFFGQGTRLTVV.

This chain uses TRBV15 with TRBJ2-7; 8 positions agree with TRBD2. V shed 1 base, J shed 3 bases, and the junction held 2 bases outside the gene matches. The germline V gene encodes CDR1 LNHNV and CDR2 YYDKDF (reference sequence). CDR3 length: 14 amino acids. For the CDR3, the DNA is TGTGCCACCAGCAGAGGAAGCGGGAGCTACGAGCAGTACTTC. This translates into CATSRGSGSYEQYF.

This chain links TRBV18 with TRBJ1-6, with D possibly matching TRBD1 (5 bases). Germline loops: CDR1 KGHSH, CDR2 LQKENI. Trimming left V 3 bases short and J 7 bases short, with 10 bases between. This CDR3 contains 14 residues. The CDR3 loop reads CASSPGEGNSPLHF. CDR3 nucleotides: TGTGCCAGCTCACCGGGGGAGGGGAATTCACCCCTCCACTTT.

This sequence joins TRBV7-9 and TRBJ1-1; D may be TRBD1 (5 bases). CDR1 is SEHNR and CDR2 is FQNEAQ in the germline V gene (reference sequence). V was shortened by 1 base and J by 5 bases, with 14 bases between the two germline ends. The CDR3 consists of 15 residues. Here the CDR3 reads CASSLGTHSGTEAFF. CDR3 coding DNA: TGTGCCAGCAGCTTAGGGACACATTCTGGGACTGAAGCTTTCTTT.

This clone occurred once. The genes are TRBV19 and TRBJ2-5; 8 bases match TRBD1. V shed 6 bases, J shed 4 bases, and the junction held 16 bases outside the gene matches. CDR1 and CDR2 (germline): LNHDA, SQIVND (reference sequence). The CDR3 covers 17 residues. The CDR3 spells CASSPPWATGGRETQYF. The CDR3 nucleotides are TGTGCCAGTAGCCCCCCATGGGCTACAGGGGGACGAGAGACCCAGTACTTC.

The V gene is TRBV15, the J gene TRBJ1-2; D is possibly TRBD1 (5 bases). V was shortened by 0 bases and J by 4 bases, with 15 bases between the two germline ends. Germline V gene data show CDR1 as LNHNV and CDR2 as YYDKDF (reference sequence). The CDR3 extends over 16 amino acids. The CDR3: CATSRDGGGIRYGYTF. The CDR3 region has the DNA TGTGCCACCAGCAGAGATGGGGGGGGGATTCGCTATGGCTACACCTTC. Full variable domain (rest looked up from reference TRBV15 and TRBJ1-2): DAMVIQNPRYQVTQFGKPVTLSCSQTLNHNVMYWYQQKSSQAPKLLFHYYDKDFNNEADTPDNFQSRRPNTSFCFLDIRSPGLGDTAMYLCATSRDGGGIRYGYTFGSGTRLTVV.

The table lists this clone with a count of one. CDR3 DNA: TGCGCCAGCAGCTGGACTAGCGGGAGCGACGGGGAGCTGTTTTTT. It is translated as CASSWTSGSDGELFF. The rearrangement uses TRBV5-1 and TRBJ2-2; 13 bases line up with TRBD2. This CDR3 has 15 residues. The germline CDR1 and CDR2 sequences are SGHRS and YFSETQ. Trimming removed 3 bases from V and 7 bases from J; junction bases left unmatched: 3. Variable domain in full (rest from reference TRBV5-1 and TRBJ2-2): KAGVTQTPRYLIKTRGQQVTLSCSPISGHRSVSWYQQTPGQGLQFLFEYFSETQRNKGNFPGRFSGRQFSNSRSEMNVSTLELGDSALYLCASSWTSGSDGELFFGEGSRLTVL.

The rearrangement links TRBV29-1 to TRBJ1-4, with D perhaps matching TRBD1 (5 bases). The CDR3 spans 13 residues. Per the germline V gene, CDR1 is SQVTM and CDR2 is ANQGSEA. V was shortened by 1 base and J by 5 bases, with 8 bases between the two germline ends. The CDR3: CSVEVSGNEKLFF. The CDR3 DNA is TGCAGCGTTGAAGTCTCAGGGAATGAAAAACTGTTTTTT.

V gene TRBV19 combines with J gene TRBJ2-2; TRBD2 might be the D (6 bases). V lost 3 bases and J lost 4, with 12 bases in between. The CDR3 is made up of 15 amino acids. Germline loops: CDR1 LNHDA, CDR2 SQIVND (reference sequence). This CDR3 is CASSIPWRGTGELFF. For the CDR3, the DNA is TGTGCCAGTAGTATCCCCTGGAGGGGCACCGGGGAGCTGTTTTTT.

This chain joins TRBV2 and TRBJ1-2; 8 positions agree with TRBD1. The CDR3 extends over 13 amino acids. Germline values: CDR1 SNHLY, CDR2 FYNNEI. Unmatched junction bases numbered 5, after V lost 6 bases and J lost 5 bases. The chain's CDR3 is CASSGTGAYGYTF. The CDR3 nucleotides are TGTGCCAGCAGCGGGACAGGAGCATATGGCTACACCTTC.

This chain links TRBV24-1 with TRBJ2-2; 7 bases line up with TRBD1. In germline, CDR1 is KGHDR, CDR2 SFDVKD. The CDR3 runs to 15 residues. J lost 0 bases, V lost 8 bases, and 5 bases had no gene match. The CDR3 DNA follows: TGTGCCACCAATGCCGGGACAGCGAACACCGGGGAGCTGTTTTTT. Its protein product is CATNAGTANTGELFF.

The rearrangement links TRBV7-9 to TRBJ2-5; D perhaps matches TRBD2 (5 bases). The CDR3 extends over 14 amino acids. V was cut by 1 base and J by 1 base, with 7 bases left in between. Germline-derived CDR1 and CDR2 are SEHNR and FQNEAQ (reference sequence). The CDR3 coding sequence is TGTGCCAGCAGCTTAGGAGCGGTCCAAGAGACCCAGTACTTC. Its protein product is CASSLGAVQETQYF.

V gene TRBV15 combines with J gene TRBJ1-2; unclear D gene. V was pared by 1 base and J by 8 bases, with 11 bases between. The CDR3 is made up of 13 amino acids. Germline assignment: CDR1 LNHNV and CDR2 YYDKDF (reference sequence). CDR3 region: CATSRANTPGYTF. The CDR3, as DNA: TGTGCCACCAGCAGAGCAAACACACCCGGCTACACCTTC.

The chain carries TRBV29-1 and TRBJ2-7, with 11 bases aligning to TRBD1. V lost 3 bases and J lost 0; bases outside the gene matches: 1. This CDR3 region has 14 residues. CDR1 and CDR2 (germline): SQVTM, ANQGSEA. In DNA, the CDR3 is TGCAGCGTTGACGGGACAGGGGGCTCCTACGAGCAGTACTTC. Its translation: CSVDGTGGSYEQYF.

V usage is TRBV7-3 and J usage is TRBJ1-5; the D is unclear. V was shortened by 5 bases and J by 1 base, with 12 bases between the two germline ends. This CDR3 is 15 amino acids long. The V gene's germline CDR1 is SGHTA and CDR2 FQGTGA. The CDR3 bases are TGTGCCAGCAGCCTGGACGGGAGGAGCAATCAGCCCCAGCATTTT. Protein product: CASSLDGRSNQPQHF.

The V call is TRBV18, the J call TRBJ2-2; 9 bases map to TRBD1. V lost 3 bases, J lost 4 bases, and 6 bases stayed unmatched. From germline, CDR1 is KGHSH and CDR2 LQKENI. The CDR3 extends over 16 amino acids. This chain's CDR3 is CASSPNTGGGTGELFF. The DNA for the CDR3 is TGTGCCAGCTCACCTAACACAGGGGGCGGCACCGGGGAGCTGTTTTTT.

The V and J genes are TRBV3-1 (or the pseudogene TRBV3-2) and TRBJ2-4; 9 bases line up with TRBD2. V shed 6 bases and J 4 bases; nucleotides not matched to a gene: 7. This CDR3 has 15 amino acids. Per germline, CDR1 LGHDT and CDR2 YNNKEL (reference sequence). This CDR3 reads CASSPAGGEKNIQYF. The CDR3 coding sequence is TGTGCCAGCAGTCCAGCGGGAGGCGAAAAAAACATTCAGTACTTC.

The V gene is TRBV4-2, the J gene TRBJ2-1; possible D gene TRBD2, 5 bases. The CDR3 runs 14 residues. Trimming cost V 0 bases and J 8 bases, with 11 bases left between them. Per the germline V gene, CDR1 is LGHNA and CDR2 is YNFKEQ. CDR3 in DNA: TGTGCCAGCAGCCAAGATTCGAGCGGCTATGAGCAGTTCTTC. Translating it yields CASSQDSSGYEQFF.

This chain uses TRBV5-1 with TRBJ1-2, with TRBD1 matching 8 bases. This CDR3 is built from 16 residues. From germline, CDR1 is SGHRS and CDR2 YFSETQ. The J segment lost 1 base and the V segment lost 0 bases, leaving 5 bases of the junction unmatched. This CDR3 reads CASSLGDRLVNYGYTF. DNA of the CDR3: TGCGCCAGCAGCTTGGGGGACAGGCTCGTTAACTATGGCTACACCTTC.

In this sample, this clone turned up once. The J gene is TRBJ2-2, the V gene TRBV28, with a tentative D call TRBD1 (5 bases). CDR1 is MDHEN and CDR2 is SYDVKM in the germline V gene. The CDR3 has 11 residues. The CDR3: CGTRAAGELFF. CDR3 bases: TGTGGGACAAGGGCTGCCGGGGAGCTGTTTTTT.

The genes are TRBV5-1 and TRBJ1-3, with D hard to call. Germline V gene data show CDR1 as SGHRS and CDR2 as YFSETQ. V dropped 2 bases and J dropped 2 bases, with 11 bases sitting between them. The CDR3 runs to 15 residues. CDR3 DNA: TGCGCCAGCAGCTTCGAAGTTGCGGCTGGAAACACCATATATTTT. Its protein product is CASSFEVAAGNTIYF.

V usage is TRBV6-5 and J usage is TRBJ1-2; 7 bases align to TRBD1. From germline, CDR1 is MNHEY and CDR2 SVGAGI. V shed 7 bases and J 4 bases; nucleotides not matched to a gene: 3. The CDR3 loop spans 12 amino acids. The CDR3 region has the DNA TGTGCCAGCACCCGGGACAGCTATGGCTACACCTTC. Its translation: CASTRDSYGYTF.

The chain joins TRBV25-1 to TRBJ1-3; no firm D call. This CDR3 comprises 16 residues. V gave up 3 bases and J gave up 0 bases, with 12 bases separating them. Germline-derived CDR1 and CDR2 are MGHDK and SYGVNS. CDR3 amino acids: CASSDPHGFSGNTIYF. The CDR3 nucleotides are TGTGCCAGCAGTGATCCCCACGGGTTCTCTGGAAACACCATATATTTT.